This T cell receptor beta chain was identified in a study of blood T cells in healthy people across ages. This clonotype was picked up a small number of times. For every donor, a draw yielded around 10 milliliters of peripheral blood. It was with a sample-barcoded 5' primer and a J-beta primer mix that a second PCR of roughly 7 to 12 cycles was run. TCRdb re-analysed the 5' RACE reads in MiXCR, keeping a single row per CDR3 protein. Among 600,000 to 1,000,000 distinct CDR3 sequences listed, around 25% were seen once. The germline CDR1 and CDR2 sequences are SNHLY and FYNNEI. Losses at the gene ends were 8 bases for V and 1 base for J; bases not matched to a gene: 5. The CDR3 is made up of 14 amino acids. This sample also belongs to another study, concerning T cells of mothers and their children.

Source material: blood. This TCR was sampled from a boy aged 5-17 years in good health. The chain carries TRBV2 and TRBJ2-5; 9 nucleotides match TRBD2. The CDR3 sequence is CASGASGAQETQYF. The DNA for the CDR3 is TGTGCCAGCGGAGCTAGCGGGGCCCAAGAGACCCAGTACTTC.